The clone carrying this T cell receptor beta chain was detected many times. What it binds is unknown. This sample is drawn from a study of beta chain features in type 1 diabetes. Staining for CD45RO/CCR7/CD25/CD127/CD95/CD27 allowed sorting of CD4+ naive, central memory, regulatory and stem cell-like memory cells. Each sorted population was over 98% pure. Notes on the study in general: Cells with high TCR expression could be over-represented when cDNA is sequenced.

Expressed TCRB transcripts were sequenced, since all the RNA that had been isolated was reverse transcribed. Generated by immunoSEQ multiplex PCR, the TCRdb table keeps only in-frame clones and is missing some. The table includes about 150,000 clones, more than 9.5% detected once. CDR3 size: 15 residues. The V gene's germline CDR1 is MNHNS and CDR2 SASEGT. Unmatched junction bases numbered 7, after V lost 6 bases and J lost 0 bases. Sequences were obtained from central memory CD4+ T cells from blood. The chain recombines TRBV6-1 with TRBJ2-7, with 8 bases lining up with TRBD2. The TCR comes from a man between 18 and 29 years old in good health. The chain's CDR3 is CASRRGDTFSYEQYF. The CDR3 DNA is TGTGCCAGCAGGCGGGGGGACACCTTCTCCTACGAGCAGTACTTC.